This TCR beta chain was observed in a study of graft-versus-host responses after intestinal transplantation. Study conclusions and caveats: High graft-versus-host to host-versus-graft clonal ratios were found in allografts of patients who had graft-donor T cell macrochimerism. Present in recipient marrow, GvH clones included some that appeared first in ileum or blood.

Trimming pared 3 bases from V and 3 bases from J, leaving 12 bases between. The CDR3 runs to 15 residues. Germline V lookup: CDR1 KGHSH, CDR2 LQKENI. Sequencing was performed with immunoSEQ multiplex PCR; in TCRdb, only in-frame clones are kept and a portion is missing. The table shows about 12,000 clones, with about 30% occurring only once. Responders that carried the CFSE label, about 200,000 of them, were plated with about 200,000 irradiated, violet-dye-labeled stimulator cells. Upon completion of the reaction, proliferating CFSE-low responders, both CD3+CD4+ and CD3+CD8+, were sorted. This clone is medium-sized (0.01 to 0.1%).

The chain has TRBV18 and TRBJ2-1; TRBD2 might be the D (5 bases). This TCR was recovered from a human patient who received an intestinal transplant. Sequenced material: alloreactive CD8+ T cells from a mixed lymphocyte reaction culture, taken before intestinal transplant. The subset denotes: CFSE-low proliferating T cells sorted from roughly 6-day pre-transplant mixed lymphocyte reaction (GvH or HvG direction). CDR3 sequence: CASSPPEVIYNEQFF. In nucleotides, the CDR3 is TGTGCCAGCTCACCTCCGGAGGTAATCTACAATGAGCAGTTCTTC.